This is a list of T cell receptor beta chains from one sample in a study of STAT5B mutations in CD4+ large granular lymphocyte leukemia. Sequenced by immunoSEQ multiplex PCR; TCRdb stores in-frame clones only, minus some. Of 20,000 or so clones in the sample, less than 85% were seen once. The source material was CD4+ T cells from blood buffy coats. Receptors originate from a human donor in good health. Each CDR3 is given with its conserved first and last residue. A D gene is named only where the DNA matches it firmly. Clone sizes are given selectively: once, few, many, or a class where the clone is expanded.

D gene: -
V gene: TRBV7-9
J gene: TRBJ1-3
CDR3 length: 14
clone size: -
CDR3 protein: CASSFGPTGNTIYF
CDR3 DNA: TGTGCCAGCAGCTTCGGACCGACGGGAAACACCATATATTTT

D gene: -
V gene: TRBV6-5
J gene: TRBJ2-3
CDR3 length: 14
clone size: -
CDR3 protein: CASRPRSSTDTQYF
CDR3 DNA: TGTGCCAGCAGGCCTAGAAGTAGCACAGATACGCAGTATTTT

D gene: -
V gene: TRBV6-6
J gene: TRBJ1-1
CDR3 length: 15
clone size: -
CDR3 protein: CASRKTDSVNTEAFF
CDR3 DNA: TGTGCCAGCAGAAAGACGGACAGTGTGAACACTGAAGCTTTCTTT

D gene: -
V gene: TRBV28
J gene: TRBJ2-7
CDR3 length: 14
clone size: -
CDR3 protein: CASSLGDRSYEQYF
CDR3 DNA: TGTGCCAGCAGTTTGGGAGACAGATCCTACGAGCAGTACTTC

D gene: -
V gene: TRBV11-1
J gene: TRBJ2-7
CDR3 length: 14
clone size: -
CDR3 protein: CASGIDTDTYEQYF
CDR3 DNA: TGTGCCAGCGGCATAGACACGGACACCTACGAGCAGTACTTC

D gene: TRBD1
V gene: TRBV27
J gene: TRBJ1-4
CDR3 length: 14
clone size: -
CDR3 protein: CASTSTGSWEKLFF
CDR3 DNA: TGTGCCAGCACCTCGACAGGGTCTTGGGAAAAACTGTTTTTT

D gene: TRBD2
V gene: TRBV27
J gene: TRBJ2-7
CDR3 length: 16
clone size: once
CDR3 protein: CASSTIRREGRYEQYF
CDR3 DNA: TGTGCCAGCAGCACTATTCGGCGGGAGGGCCGCTACGAGCAGTACTTC

D gene: -
V gene: TRBV5-6
J gene: TRBJ2-1
CDR3 length: 12
clone size: -
CDR3 protein: CASSPPIGEQFF
CDR3 DNA: TGTGCCAGCAGCCCCCCGATTGGGGAGCAGTTCTTC

D gene: -
V gene: TRBV21-1
J gene: TRBJ1-2
CDR3 length: 14
clone size: -
CDR3 protein: CASSKGSHLYGYTF
CDR3 DNA: TGTGCCAGCAGCAAAGGGAGTCATCTCTATGGCTACACCTTC

D gene: -
V gene: TRBV5-6
J gene: TRBJ2-1
CDR3 length: 11
clone size: once
CDR3 protein: CASSSFNEQFF
CDR3 DNA: TGTGCCAGCAGCTCCTTCAATGAGCAGTTCTTC

D gene: -
V gene: TRBV4-1
J gene: TRBJ1-1
CDR3 length: 17
clone size: -
CDR3 protein: CASSQDKGLRGDTEAFF
CDR3 DNA: TGCGCCAGCAGCCAAGATAAGGGACTACGGGGAGACACTGAAGCTTTCTTT

D gene: -
V gene: TRBV18
J gene: TRBJ1-1
CDR3 length: 11
clone size: few
CDR3 protein: CASSPIDKAFF
CDR3 DNA: TGTGCCAGCTCACCGATCGACAAAGCTTTCTTT

D gene: -
V gene: TRBV7-9
J gene: TRBJ2-7
CDR3 length: 15
clone size: -
CDR3 protein: CASSLGRSILYEQYF
CDR3 DNA: TGTGCCAGCAGCCTAGGAAGGTCGATCCTCTACGAGCAGTACTTC

D gene: -
V gene: TRBV27
J gene: TRBJ2-7
CDR3 length: 13
clone size: few
CDR3 protein: CASSSRFFVGQYF
CDR3 DNA: TGTGCCAGCAGCTCGAGGTTCTTTGTTGGGCAGTACTTC

D gene: -
V gene: TRBV7-9
J gene: TRBJ2-3
CDR3 length: 14
clone size: -
CDR3 protein: CASSLEIIFYTQYF
CDR3 DNA: TGTGCCAGCAGCTTAGAGATCATTTTTTATACGCAGTATTTT

D gene: -
V gene: TRBV2
J gene: TRBJ2-5
CDR3 length: 14
clone size: -
CDR3 protein: CASKEVGGAKTQYF
CDR3 DNA: TGTGCCAGCAAGGAAGTGGGGGGGGCAAAGACCCAGTACTTC

D gene: TRBD1
V gene: TRBV6-1
J gene: TRBJ1-4
CDR3 length: 14
clone size: once
CDR3 protein: CASTGPGQAEKLFF
CDR3 DNA: TGTGCCAGCACAGGTCCGGGACAGGCTGAAAAACTGTTTTTT

D gene: -
V gene: TRBV7-2
J gene: TRBJ2-3
CDR3 length: 16
clone size: -
CDR3 protein: CASSLVGRAGADTQYF
CDR3 DNA: TGTGCCAGCAGCTTAGTAGGGCGGGCAGGGGCAGATACGCAGTATTTT

D gene: -
V gene: TRBV5-4
J gene: TRBJ2-7
CDR3 length: 12
clone size: once
CDR3 protein: CASSSNFYEQYF
CDR3 DNA: TGTGCCAGCAGCTCCAACTTCTACGAGCAGTACTTC

D gene: -
V gene: TRBV11-2
J gene: TRBJ2-2
CDR3 length: 17
clone size: -
CDR3 protein: CASSLGMGGGNTGELFF
CDR3 DNA: TGTGCCAGCAGCTTAGGGATGGGAGGGGGCAACACCGGGGAGCTGTTTTTT

D gene: -
V gene: TRBV30
J gene: TRBJ1-5
CDR3 length: 14
clone size: -
CDR3 protein: CAWRGGMGNQPQHF
CDR3 DNA: TGTGCCTGGAGAGGGGGAATGGGCAATCAGCCCCAGCATTTT

D gene: TRBD1
V gene: TRBV25-1
J gene: TRBJ2-7
CDR3 length: 16
clone size: -
CDR3 protein: CASSRYPGQGSYEQYF
CDR3 DNA: TGTGCCAGCAGTAGGTATCCGGGACAGGGGTCCTACGAGCAGTACTTC

D gene: -
V gene: TRBV6-5
J gene: TRBJ2-7
CDR3 length: 12
clone size: -
CDR3 protein: CASREGLGEQYF
CDR3 DNA: TGTGCCAGCAGGGAAGGTCTAGGAGAGCAGTACTTC

D gene: -
V gene: TRBV19
J gene: TRBJ1-1
CDR3 length: 14
clone size: -
CDR3 protein: CASRTTEPHTEAFF
CDR3 DNA: TGTGCCAGTAGGACAACAGAGCCTCACACTGAAGCTTTCTTT

D gene: -
V gene: TRBV28
J gene: TRBJ1-5
CDR3 length: 14
clone size: -
CDR3 protein: CASSGGGLWGPQHF
CDR3 DNA: TGTGCCAGCAGCGGCGGGGGCCTTTGGGGGCCCCAGCATTTT

D gene: TRBD1
V gene: TRBV12-5
J gene: TRBJ1-1
CDR3 length: 16
clone size: -
CDR3 protein: CASGLATGTVNGEAFF
CDR3 DNA: TGTGCTAGTGGTTTGGCCACCGGGACAGTAAATGGTGAAGCTTTCTTT

D gene: -
V gene: TRBV10-2
J gene: TRBJ2-5
CDR3 length: 15
clone size: -
CDR3 protein: CASSLGGGNQETQYF
CDR3 DNA: TGCGCCAGCAGTCTCGGGGGCGGGAACCAAGAGACCCAGTACTTC

D gene: TRBD1
V gene: TRBV2
J gene: TRBJ1-4
CDR3 length: 16
clone size: -
CDR3 protein: CASSEATGVVGEKLFF
CDR3 DNA: TGTGCCAGCAGTGAAGCGACAGGGGTGGTGGGTGAAAAACTGTTTTTT

D gene: -
V gene: TRBV5-8
J gene: TRBJ1-3
CDR3 length: 13
clone size: -
CDR3 protein: CASSSDSINTIYF
CDR3 DNA: TGTGCCAGCAGCTCCGACAGTATCAACACCATATATTTT

D gene: -
V gene: TRBV5-1
J gene: TRBJ1-2
CDR3 length: 13
clone size: -
CDR3 protein: CASSSVGLYGYTF
CDR3 DNA: TGCGCCAGCAGCTCTGTCGGGCTCTATGGCTACACCTTC

D gene: TRBD2
V gene: TRBV14
J gene: TRBJ2-5
CDR3 length: 13
clone size: -
CDR3 protein: CASRRRGQETQYF
CDR3 DNA: TGTGCCAGCAGGAGGCGGGGGCAAGAGACCCAGTACTTC

D gene: -
V gene: TRBV25-1
J gene: TRBJ2-3
CDR3 length: 11
clone size: -
CDR3 protein: CASSEWDTQYF
CDR3 DNA: TGTGCCAGCAGTGAATGGGATACGCAGTATTTT

D gene: -
V gene: TRBV5-4
J gene: TRBJ2-6
CDR3 length: 17
clone size: -
CDR3 protein: CASSLRGTLSGANVLTF
CDR3 DNA: TGTGCCAGCAGCTTGAGGGGGACTCTCTCTGGGGCCAACGTCCTGACTTTC

D gene: -
V gene: TRBV4-2
J gene: TRBJ2-2
CDR3 length: 15
clone size: -
CDR3 protein: CASSQWGDSTGELFF
CDR3 DNA: TGTGCCAGCAGCCAGTGGGGAGATAGCACCGGGGAGCTGTTTTTT

D gene: TRBD1
V gene: TRBV28
J gene: TRBJ1-2
CDR3 length: 16
clone size: -
CDR3 protein: CASSLRDRENYYGYTF
CDR3 DNA: TGTGCCAGCAGTTTAAGGGACAGGGAAAACTATTATGGCTACACCTTC

D gene: TRBD2
V gene: TRBV10-2
J gene: TRBJ2-5
CDR3 length: 14
clone size: -
CDR3 protein: CASKYGGRGETQYF
CDR3 DNA: TGCGCCAGCAAGTACGGCGGGAGGGGTGAGACCCAGTACTTC

D gene: TRBD2
V gene: TRBV10-3
J gene: TRBJ2-1
CDR3 length: 16
clone size: -
CDR3 protein: CAISAGGRRVYNEQFF
CDR3 DNA: TGTGCCATCAGTGCGGGCGGGAGAAGGGTTTACAATGAGCAGTTCTTC

D gene: TRBD1
V gene: TRBV7-2
J gene: TRBJ2-7
CDR3 length: 15
clone size: -
CDR3 protein: CASSLKAGQGVEQYF
CDR3 DNA: TGTGCCAGCAGCCTAAAGGCGGGACAGGGAGTAGAGCAGTACTTC

D gene: -
V gene: TRBV6-1
J gene: TRBJ1-3
CDR3 length: 15
clone size: -
CDR3 protein: CASSEGTVSGNTIYF
CDR3 DNA: TGTGCCAGCAGTGAAGGGACAGTCTCTGGAAACACCATATATTTT

D gene: TRBD1
V gene: TRBV19
J gene: TRBJ1-1
CDR3 length: 14
clone size: few
CDR3 protein: CASSMDRVGTEAFF
CDR3 DNA: TGTGCCAGTAGTATGGACAGGGTGGGGACTGAAGCTTTCTTT

D gene: -
V gene: TRBV6-6
J gene: TRBJ2-7
CDR3 length: 15
clone size: -
CDR3 protein: CASRTDLRFVDEQYF
CDR3 DNA: TGTGCCAGCAGGACGGACTTACGGTTTGTCGACGAGCAGTACTTC

D gene: -
V gene: TRBV7-9
J gene: TRBJ2-3
CDR3 length: 17
clone size: -
CDR3 protein: CASSLSAARGPGDTQYF
CDR3 DNA: TGTGCCAGCAGCTTAAGCGCCGCCAGAGGACCGGGAGATACGCAGTATTTT

D gene: -
V gene: TRBV6-1
J gene: TRBJ2-5
CDR3 length: 13
clone size: -
CDR3 protein: CASRAAGSETQYF
CDR3 DNA: TGTGCCAGCAGGGCAGCAGGGTCGGAGACCCAGTACTTC

D gene: -
V gene: TRBV20-1
J gene: TRBJ1-1
CDR3 length: 10
clone size: -
CDR3 protein: CRIGNTEAFF
CDR3 DNA: TGCAGAATAGGGAACACTGAAGCTTTCTTT

D gene: -
V gene: TRBV23-1
J gene: TRBJ2-7
CDR3 length: 14
clone size: -
CDR3 protein: CASSLQGGPYEQYF
CDR3 DNA: TGCGCCAGCAGTCTACAGGGAGGCCCCTACGAGCAGTACTTC

D gene: TRBD1
V gene: TRBV19
J gene: TRBJ2-5
CDR3 length: 13
clone size: -
CDR3 protein: CASSGTGVETQYF
CDR3 DNA: TGTGCCAGTAGTGGGACAGGGGTTGAGACCCAGTACTTC

D gene: -
V gene: TRBV2
J gene: TRBJ1-1
CDR3 length: 13
clone size: -
CDR3 protein: CASILVMNTEAFF
CDR3 DNA: TGTGCCAGCATACTAGTGATGAACACTGAAGCTTTCTTT

D gene: TRBD1
V gene: TRBV19
J gene: TRBJ2-2
CDR3 length: 14
clone size: -
CDR3 protein: CASSTRQGTGELFF
CDR3 DNA: TGTGCCAGTAGCACACGACAGGGAACCGGGGAGCTGTTTTTT

D gene: -
V gene: TRBV25-1
J gene: TRBJ2-1
CDR3 length: 15
clone size: -
CDR3 protein: CASTPGTALYNEQFF
CDR3 DNA: TGTGCCAGCACCCCCGGGACTGCCCTCTACAATGAGCAGTTCTTC

D gene: -
V gene: TRBV19
J gene: TRBJ2-2
CDR3 length: 12
clone size: once
CDR3 protein: CASSVETGELFF
CDR3 DNA: TGTGCCAGTAGCGTAGAGACCGGGGAGCTGTTTTTT

D gene: -
V gene: TRBV19
J gene: TRBJ2-7
CDR3 length: 13
clone size: -
CDR3 protein: CASSIPQRNEQYF
CDR3 DNA: TGTGCCAGTAGTATCCCCCAGCGCAACGAGCAGTACTTC

D gene: -
V gene: TRBV19
J gene: TRBJ2-2
CDR3 length: 15
clone size: -
CDR3 protein: CASSSGPTRTGELFF
CDR3 DNA: TGTGCCAGTAGTTCAGGCCCGACCAGGACCGGGGAGCTGTTTTTT

D gene: -
V gene: TRBV29-1
J gene: TRBJ1-1
CDR3 length: 11
clone size: -
CDR3 protein: CSVVNGGEAFF
CDR3 DNA: TGCAGCGTTGTGAACGGCGGTGAAGCTTTCTTT

D gene: -
V gene: TRBV12-2
J gene: TRBJ1-3
CDR3 length: 15
clone size: -
CDR3 protein: CASRLARASGNTIYF
CDR3 DNA: TGTGCAAGTCGCTTAGCGCGTGCGTCGGGAAACACCATATATTTT

D gene: TRBD2
V gene: TRBV10-3
J gene: TRBJ2-2
CDR3 length: 17
clone size: once
CDR3 protein: CANSRVSAGSNTGELFF
CDR3 DNA: TGTGCTAATAGTCGGGTCTCAGCGGGGTCGAACACCGGGGAGCTGTTTTTT

D gene: -
V gene: TRBV19
J gene: TRBJ1-2
CDR3 length: 17
clone size: -
CDR3 protein: CASIHPEGREGSYGYTF
CDR3 DNA: TGTGCCAGTATCCATCCGGAGGGCAGGGAGGGGAGCTATGGCTACACCTTC

D gene: TRBD2
V gene: TRBV7-9
J gene: TRBJ2-7
CDR3 length: 16
clone size: -
CDR3 protein: CASSISSGRISYEQYF
CDR3 DNA: TGTGCCAGCAGCATAAGTAGCGGGAGGATATCCTACGAGCAGTACTTC